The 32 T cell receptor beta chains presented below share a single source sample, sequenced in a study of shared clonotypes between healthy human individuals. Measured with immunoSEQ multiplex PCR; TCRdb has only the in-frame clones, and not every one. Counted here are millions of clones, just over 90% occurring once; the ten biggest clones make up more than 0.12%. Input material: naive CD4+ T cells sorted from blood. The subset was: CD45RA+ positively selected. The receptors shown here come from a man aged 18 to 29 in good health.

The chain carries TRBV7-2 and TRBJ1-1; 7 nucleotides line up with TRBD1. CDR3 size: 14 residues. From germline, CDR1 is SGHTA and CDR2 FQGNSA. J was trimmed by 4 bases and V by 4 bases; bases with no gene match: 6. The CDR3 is CASSSRQGRTEAFF. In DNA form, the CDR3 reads TGTGCCAGCAGCTCCAGACAGGGCCGCACTGAAGCTTTCTTT.

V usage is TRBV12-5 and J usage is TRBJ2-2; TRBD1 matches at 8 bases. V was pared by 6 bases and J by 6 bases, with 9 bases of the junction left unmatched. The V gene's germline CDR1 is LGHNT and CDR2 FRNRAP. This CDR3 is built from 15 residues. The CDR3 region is CASGPPQGAAGELFF. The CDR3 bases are TGTGCTAGTGGCCCTCCTCAGGGGGCAGCCGGGGAGCTGTTTTTT.

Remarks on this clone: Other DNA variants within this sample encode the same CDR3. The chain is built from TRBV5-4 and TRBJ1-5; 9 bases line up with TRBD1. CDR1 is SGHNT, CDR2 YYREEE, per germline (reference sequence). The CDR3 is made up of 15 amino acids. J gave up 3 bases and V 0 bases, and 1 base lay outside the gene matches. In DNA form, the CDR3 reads TGTGCCAGCAGCTTGGGGACAGGGGTCAATCAGCCCCAGCATTTT. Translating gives CASSLGTGVNQPQHF.

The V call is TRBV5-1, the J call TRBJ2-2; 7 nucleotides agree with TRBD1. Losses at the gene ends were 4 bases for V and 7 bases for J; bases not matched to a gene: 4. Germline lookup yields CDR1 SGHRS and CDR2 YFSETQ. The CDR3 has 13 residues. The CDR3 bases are TGCGCCAGCAGCACAGGGGCCGGCGGGGAGCTGTTTTTT. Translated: CASSTGAGGELFF.

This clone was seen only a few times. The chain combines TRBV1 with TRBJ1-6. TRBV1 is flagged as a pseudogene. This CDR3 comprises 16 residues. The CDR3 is CTSSQEILRSESPLHF. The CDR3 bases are TGCACCAGCAGCCAAGAAATTCTCCGGTCGGAATCACCCCTCCACTTT.

The CDR3 bases are TGTGCCACCAGCAGCCCAGGAGACCCCGAAGAGACCCAGTACTTC. Its protein is CATSSPGDPEETQYF. The chain uses TRBV15 and TRBJ2-5; no reliable D call. The V end lost 3 bases, the J end lost 3 bases, and 14 bases lay between the germline ends. The CDR3 loop spans 15 amino acids. Germline V lookup: CDR1 LNHNV, CDR2 YYDKDF (reference sequence).

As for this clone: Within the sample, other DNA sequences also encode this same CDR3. CDR3 DNA: TGCGCCAGCAGCTTGGGTGGGACAGGGAAATCCTACGAGCAGTACTTC. Its protein product is CASSLGGTGKSYEQYF. V usage is TRBV5-1 and J usage is TRBJ2-7, with 9 bases matching TRBD1. Germline V gives CDR1 SGHRS, CDR2 YFSETQ. V dropped 0 bases and J dropped 1; count of bases not matched to a gene: 5. The CDR3 is made up of 16 amino acids.

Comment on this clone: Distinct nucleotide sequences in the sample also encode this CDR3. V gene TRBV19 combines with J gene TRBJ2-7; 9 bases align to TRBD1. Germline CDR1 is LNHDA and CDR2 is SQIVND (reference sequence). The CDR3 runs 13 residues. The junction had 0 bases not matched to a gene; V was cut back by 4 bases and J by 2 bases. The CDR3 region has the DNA TGTGCCAGTAGTAGGGACAGGGCCTACGAGCAGTACTTC. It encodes CASSRDRAYEQYF.

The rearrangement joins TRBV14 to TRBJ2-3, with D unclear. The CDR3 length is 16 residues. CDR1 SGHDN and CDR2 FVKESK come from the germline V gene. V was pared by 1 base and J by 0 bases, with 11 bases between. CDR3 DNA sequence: TGTGCCAGCAGCCAAGCTCTTTTGTCTAGCACAGATACGCAGTATTTT. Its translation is CASSQALLSSTDTQYF.

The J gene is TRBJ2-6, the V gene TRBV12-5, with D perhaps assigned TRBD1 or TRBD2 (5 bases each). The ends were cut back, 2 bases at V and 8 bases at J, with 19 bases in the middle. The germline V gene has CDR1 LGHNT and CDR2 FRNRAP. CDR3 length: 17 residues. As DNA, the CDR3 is TGTGCTAGTGGTTTGATTACGGGACGCCGAGCATCCAACGTCCTGACTTTC. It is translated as CASGLITGRRASNVLTF.

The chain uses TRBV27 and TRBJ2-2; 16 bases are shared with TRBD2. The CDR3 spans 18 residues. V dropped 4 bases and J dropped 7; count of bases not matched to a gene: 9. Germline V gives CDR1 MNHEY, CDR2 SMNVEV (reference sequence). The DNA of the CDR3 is TGTGCCAGCAGTTCCCCGGGACTAGCGGGGGGGCCCAACGGGGAGCTGTTTTTT. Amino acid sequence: CASSSPGLAGGPNGELFF.

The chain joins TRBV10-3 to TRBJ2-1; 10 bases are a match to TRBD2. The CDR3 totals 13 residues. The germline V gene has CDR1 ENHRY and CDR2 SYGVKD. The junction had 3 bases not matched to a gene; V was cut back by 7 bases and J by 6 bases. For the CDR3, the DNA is TGTGCCATCAAAGCGGGAGGGAGCAATGAGCAGTTCTTC. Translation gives CAIKAGGSNEQFF.

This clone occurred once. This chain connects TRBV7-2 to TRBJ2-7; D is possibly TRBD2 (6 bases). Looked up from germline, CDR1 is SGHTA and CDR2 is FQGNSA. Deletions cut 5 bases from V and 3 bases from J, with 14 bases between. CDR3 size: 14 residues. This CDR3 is CASSPQGGDYEQYF. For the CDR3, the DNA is TGTGCCAGCAGCCCCCAGGGCGGGGACTACGAGCAGTACTTC.

The CDR3 loop is CASSIDFDSPEQYF. The CDR3 DNA follows: TGTGCCAGTAGTATAGATTTCGACAGCCCCGAGCAGTACTTC. This chain links TRBV19 with TRBJ2-7; tentatively, D is TRBD1 (5 bases). Germline loops: CDR1 LNHDA, CDR2 SQIVND (reference sequence). The CDR3 covers 14 residues. Trimming took off 0 bases at V and 6 bases at J, with 12 bases between the two ends.

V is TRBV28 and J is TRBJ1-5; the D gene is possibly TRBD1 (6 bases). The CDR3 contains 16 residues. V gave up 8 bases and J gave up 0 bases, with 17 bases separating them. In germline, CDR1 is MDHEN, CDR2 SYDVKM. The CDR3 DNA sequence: TGTGCCAGCTTTCTCCAGGGGTTCGGTAGCAATCAGCCCCAGCATTTT. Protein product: CASFLQGFGSNQPQHF.

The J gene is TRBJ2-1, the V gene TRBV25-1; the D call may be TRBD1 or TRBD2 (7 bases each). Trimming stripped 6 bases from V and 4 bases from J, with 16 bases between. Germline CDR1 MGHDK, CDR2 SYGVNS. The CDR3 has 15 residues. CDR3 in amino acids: CASRRGTEVYNEQFF. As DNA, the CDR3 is TGTGCCAGCAGGCGGGGGACAGAAGTATACAATGAGCAGTTCTTC.

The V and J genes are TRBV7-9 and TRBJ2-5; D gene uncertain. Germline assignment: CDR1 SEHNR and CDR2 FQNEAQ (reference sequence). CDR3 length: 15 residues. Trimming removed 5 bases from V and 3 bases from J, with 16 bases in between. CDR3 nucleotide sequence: TGTGCCAGCAGCCTCGGAACGTACGATAAAGAGACCCAGTACTTC. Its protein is CASSLGTYDKETQYF. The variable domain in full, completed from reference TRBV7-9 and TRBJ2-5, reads DTGVSQNPRHKITKRGQNVTFRCDPISEHNRLYWYRQTLGQGPEFLTYFQNEAQLEKSRLLSDRFSAERPKGSFSTLEIQRTEQGDSAMYLCASSLGTYDKETQYFGPGTRLLVL.

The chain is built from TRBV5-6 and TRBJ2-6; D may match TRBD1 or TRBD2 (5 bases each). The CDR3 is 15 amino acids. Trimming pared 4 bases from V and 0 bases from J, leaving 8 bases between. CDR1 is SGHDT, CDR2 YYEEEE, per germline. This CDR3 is CASSERGSGANVLTF. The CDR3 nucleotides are TGTGCCAGCAGCGAGAGGGGCTCTGGGGCCAACGTCCTGACTTTC.

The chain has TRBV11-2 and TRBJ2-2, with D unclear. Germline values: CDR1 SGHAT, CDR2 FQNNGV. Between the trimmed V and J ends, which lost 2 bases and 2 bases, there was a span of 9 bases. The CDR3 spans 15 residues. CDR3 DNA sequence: TGTGCCAGCAGCTTACGACGGATAAACACCGGGGAGCTGTTTTTT. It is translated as CASSLRRINTGELFF.

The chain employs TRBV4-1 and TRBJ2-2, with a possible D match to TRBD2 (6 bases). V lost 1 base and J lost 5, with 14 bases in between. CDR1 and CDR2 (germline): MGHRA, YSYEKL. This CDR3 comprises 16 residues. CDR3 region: CASSQGYGGKTGELFF. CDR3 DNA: TGCGCCAGCAGCCAAGGATATGGCGGGAAAACCGGGGAGCTGTTTTTT.

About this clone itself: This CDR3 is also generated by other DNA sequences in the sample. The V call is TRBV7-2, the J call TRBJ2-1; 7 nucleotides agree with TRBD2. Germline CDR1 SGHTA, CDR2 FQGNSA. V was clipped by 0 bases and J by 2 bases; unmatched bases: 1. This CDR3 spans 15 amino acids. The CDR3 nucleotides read TGTGCCAGCAGCTTAGCTGGGGGGGCCTACAATGAGCAGTTCTTC. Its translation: CASSLAGGAYNEQFF.

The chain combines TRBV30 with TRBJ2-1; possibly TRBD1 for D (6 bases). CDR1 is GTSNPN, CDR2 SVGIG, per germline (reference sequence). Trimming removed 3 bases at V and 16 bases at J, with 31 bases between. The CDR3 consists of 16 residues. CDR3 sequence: CAWRDNLGADWGPLFF. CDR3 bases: TGTGCCTGGAGGGACAACCTAGGAGCGGACTGGGGGCCCCTTTTCTTC.

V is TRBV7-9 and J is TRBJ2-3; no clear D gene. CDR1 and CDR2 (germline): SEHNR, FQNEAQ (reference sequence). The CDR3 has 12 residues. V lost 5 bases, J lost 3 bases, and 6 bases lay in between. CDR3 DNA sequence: TGTGCCAGCAGCGCCCGAACAGATACGCAGTATTTT. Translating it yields CASSARTDTQYF.

The CDR3 DNA reads as TGTGCCAGCAGCTTAGCCCTCAGGGAAACTGGCTACACCTTC. Translating it yields CASSLALRETGYTF. V is TRBV7-9 and J is TRBJ1-2; a possible D gene is TRBD1 (5 bases). Germline loops: CDR1 SEHNR, CDR2 FQNEAQ (reference sequence). This CDR3 has 14 residues. Between the trimmed V and J ends, which lost 0 bases and 7 bases, there was a span of 12 bases.

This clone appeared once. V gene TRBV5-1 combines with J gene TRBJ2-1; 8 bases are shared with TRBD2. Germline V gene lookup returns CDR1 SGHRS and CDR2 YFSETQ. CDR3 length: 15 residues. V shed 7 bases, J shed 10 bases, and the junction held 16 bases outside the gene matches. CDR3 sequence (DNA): TGCGCCAGCCAGAACCGGGCGGGGGGCCCTAGAGAGCAGTTCTTC. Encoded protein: CASQNRAGGPREQFF. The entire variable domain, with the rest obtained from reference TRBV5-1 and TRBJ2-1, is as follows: KAGVTQTPRYLIKTRGQQVTLSCSPISGHRSVSWYQQTPGQGLQFLFEYFSETQRNKGNFPGRFSGRQFSNSRSEMNVSTLELGDSALYLCASQNRAGGPREQFFGPGTRLTVL.

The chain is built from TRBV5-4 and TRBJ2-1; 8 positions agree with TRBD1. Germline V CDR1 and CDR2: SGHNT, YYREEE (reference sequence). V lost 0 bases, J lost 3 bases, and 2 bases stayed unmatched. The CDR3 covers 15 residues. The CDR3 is CASSLEQGGYNEQFF. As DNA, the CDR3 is TGTGCCAGCAGCTTGGAACAGGGGGGCTACAATGAGCAGTTCTTC.

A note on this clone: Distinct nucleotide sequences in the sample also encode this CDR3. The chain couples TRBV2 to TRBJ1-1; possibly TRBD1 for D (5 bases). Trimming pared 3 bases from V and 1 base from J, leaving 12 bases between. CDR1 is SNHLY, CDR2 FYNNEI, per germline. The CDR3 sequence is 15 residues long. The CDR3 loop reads CASSEDVGGNTEAFF. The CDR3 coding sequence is TGTGCCAGCAGTGAGGACGTGGGGGGGAACACTGAAGCTTTCTTT.

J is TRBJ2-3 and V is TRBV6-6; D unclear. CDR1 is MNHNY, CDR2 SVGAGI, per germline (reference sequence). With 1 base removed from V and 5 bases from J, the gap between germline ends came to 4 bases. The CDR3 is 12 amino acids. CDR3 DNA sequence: TGTGCCAGCAGTTACTTCGGAGATACGCAGTATTTT. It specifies CASSYFGDTQYF.

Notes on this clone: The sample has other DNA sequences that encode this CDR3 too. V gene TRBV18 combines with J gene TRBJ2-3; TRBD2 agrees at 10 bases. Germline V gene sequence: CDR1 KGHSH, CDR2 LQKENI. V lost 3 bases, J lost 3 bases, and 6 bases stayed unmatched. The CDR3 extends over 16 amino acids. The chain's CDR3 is CASSPPGLASTDTQYF. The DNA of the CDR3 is TGTGCCAGCTCACCTCCGGGACTAGCGTCGACAGATACGCAGTATTTT.

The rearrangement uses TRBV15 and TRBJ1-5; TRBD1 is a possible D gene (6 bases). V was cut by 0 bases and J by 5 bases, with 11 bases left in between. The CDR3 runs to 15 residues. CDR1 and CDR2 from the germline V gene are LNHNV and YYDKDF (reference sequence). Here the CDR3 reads CATSREGTTDQPQHF. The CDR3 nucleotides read TGTGCCACCAGCAGAGAGGGGACAACTGATCAGCCCCAGCATTTT.

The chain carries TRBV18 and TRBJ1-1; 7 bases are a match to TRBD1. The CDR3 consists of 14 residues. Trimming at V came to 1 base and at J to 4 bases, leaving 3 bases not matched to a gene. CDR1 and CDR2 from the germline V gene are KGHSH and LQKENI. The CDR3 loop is CASSPHRGFTEAFF. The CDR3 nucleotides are TGTGCCAGCTCACCACACAGGGGTTTCACTGAAGCTTTCTTT.

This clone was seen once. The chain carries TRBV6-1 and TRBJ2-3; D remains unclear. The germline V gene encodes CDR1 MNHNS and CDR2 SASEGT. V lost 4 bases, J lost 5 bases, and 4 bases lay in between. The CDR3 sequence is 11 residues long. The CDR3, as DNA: TGTGCCAGCAGTGGATTAGATACGCAGTATTTT. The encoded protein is CASSGLDTQYF.